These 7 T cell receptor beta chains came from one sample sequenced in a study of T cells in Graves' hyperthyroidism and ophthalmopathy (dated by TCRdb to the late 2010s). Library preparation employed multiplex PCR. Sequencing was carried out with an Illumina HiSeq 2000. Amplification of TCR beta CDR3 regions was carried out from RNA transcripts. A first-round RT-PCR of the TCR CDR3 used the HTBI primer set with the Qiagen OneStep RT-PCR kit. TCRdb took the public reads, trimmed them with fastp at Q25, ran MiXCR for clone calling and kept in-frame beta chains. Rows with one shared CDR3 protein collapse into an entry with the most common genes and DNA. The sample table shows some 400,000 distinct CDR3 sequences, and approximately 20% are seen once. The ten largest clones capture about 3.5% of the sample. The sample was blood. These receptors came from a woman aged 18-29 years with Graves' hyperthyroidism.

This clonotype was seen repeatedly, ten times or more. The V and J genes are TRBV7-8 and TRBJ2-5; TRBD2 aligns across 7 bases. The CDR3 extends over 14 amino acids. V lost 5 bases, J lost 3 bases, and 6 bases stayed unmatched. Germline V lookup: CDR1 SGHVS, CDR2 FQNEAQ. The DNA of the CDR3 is TGTGCCAGCAGCCCCCGACTAGCAAAAGAGACCCAGTACTTC. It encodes CASSPRLAKETQYF. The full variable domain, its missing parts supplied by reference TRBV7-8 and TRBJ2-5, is GAGVSQSPRYKVAKRGQDVALRCDPISGHVSLFWYQQALGQGPEFLTYFQNEAQLDKSGLPSDRFFAERPEGSVSTLKIQRTQQEDSAVYLCASSPRLAKETQYFGPGTRLLVL.

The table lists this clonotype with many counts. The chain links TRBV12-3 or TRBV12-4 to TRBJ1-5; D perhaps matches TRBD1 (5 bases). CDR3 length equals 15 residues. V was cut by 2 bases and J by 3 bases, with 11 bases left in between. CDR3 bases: TGTGCCAGCAGTTTAAGACGACAGCTCAATCAGCCCCAGCATTTT. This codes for CASSLRRQLNQPQHF.

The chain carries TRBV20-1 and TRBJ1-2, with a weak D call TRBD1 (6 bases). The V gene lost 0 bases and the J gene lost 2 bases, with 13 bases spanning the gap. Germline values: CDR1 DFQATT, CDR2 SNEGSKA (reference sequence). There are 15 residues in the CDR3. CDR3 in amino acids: CSARDRRGLNYGYTF. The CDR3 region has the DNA TGCAGTGCTAGAGATCGTAGGGGGTTGAACTATGGCTACACCTTC.

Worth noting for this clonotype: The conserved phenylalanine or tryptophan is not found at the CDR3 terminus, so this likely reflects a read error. The CDR3 bases are TGTGCCAGCAGTGTTTTGGGACAGGGGGCCGGCCGGCCCCAGCATTTG. This sequence encodes CASSVLGQGAGRPQHL. The chain carries TRBV6-1 and TRBJ1-5; TRBD1 aligns across 12 bases. The V and J ends lost 4 bases and 9 bases, in that order; junction bases with no gene match: 10. The CDR3 consists of 16 residues. Germline V lookup: CDR1 MNHNS, CDR2 SASEGT.

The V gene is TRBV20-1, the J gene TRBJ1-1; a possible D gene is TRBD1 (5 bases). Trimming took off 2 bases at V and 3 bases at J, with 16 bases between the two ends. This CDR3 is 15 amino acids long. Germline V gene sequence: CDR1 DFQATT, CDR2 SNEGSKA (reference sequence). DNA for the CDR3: TGCAGTGCTAGATCGCCTATCGGAGGGGACACTGAAGCTTTCTTT. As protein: CSARSPIGGDTEAFF.

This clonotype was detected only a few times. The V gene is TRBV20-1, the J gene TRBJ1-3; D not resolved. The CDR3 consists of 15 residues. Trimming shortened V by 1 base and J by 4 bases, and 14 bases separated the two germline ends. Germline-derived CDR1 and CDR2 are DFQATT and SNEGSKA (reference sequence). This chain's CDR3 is CSARAAQTPGNTIYF. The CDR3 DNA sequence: TGCAGTGCTAGAGCCGCTCAGACCCCCGGAAACACCATATATTTT.

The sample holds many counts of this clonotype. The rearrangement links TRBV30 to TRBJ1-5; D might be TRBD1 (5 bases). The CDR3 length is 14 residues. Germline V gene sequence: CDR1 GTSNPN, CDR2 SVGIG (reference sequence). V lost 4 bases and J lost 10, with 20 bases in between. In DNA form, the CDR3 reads TGTGCCTGGACCACTCAAGGGGTGAACAGCCCCCAGCATTTT. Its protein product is CAWTTQGVNSPQHF.